Following are 18 T cell receptor beta chains from one sample sequenced in a study of blood T cell repertoires in COVID-19. Using immunoSEQ multiplex PCR, the repertoire was profiled, and TCRdb retains in-frame clones only, with some absent. The profile covers about 140,000 clones, with about 84% appearing a single time and less than 5.5% taken by the ten largest. Sample: peripheral blood. Source of these receptors: a woman in her forties or fifties with acute or convalescent COVID-19.

This chain links TRBV18 with TRBJ2-5; a weak D match, TRBD2 (6 bases). This CDR3 contains 16 residues. The V end was cut by 0 bases, the J end by 5 bases, with 16 bases between. Germline V gene sequence: CDR1 KGHSH, CDR2 LQKENI. Here the CDR3 reads CASSPPNNRGGETQYF. The CDR3 nucleotides are TGTGCCAGCTCACCACCGAATAATAGGGGAGGCGAGACCCAGTACTTC.

This sequence joins TRBV11-2 and TRBJ2-7, with unresolved D. Germline-derived CDR1 and CDR2 are SGHAT and FQNNGV. The length of the CDR3 is 14 residues. Trimming removed 1 base from V and 2 bases from J, with 9 bases in between. The CDR3 loop is CASSLVAGAYEQYF. Here the CDR3 DNA reads TGTGCCAGCAGCTTAGTGGCCGGAGCCTACGAGCAGTACTTC. Looking up the rest from reference TRBV11-2 and TRBJ2-7 gives the full variable domain: EAGVAQSPRYKIIEKRQSVAFWCNPISGHATLYWYQQILGQGPKLLIQFQNNGVVDDSQLPKDRFSAERLKGVDSTLKIQPAKLEDSAVYLCASSLVAGAYEQYFGPGTRLTVT.

This clone was detected only once. This sequence joins TRBV3-1 (or the pseudogene TRBV3-2) and TRBJ1-5; D unclear. Trimming left V 1 base short and J 7 bases short, with 11 bases between. The CDR3 spans 14 residues. CDR1 and CDR2 from the germline V gene are LGHDT and YNNKEL (reference sequence). The CDR3 region has the DNA TGTGCCAGCAGCCAAGGAGTAAGATGGCAGCCCCAGCATTTT. Its protein product is CASSQGVRWQPQHF.

The chain joins TRBV5-1 to TRBJ2-7; maybe TRBD2 (5 bases). Germline V gene lookup returns CDR1 SGHRS and CDR2 YFSETQ. V was shortened by 4 bases and J by 7 bases, with 15 bases between the two germline ends. The CDR3 sequence is 13 residues long. The CDR3 loop reads CASSRTERREQYF. The CDR3 DNA sequence: TGCGCCAGCAGCAGGACTGAACGGAGAGAGCAGTACTTC.

The gene calls are TRBV19 and TRBJ1-6, with D possibly TRBD1 on 6 matching bases. Germline loops: CDR1 LNHDA, CDR2 SQIVND (reference sequence). The CDR3 contains 12 residues. Trimming left V 4 bases short and J 8 bases short, with 6 bases between. CDR3 nucleotide sequence: TGTGCCAGTAGTAGACAGGATTCACCCCTCCACTTT. As protein: CASSRQDSPLHF.

This chain joins TRBV5-1 and TRBJ2-5; D remains unclear. V was shortened by 5 bases and J by 2 bases, with 4 bases between the two germline ends. From germline, CDR1 is SGHRS and CDR2 YFSETQ. CDR3 length: 11 amino acids. This chain's CDR3 is CASSAQETQYF. As DNA, the CDR3 is TGCGCCAGCAGTGCGCAAGAGACCCAGTACTTC.

The V call is TRBV4-3, the J call TRBJ1-1; 8 nucleotides agree with TRBD1. Germline values: CDR1 LGHNA, CDR2 YSLEER. The CDR3 sequence is 15 residues long. V lost 3 bases to trimming and J lost 4 bases; unmatched junction nucleotides: 7. The CDR3 DNA reads as TGCGCCAGCAGCCACCCGGACAGGGCGGGCACTGAAGCTTTCTTT. It encodes CASSHPDRAGTEAFF.

This rearrangement joins TRBV20-1 to TRBJ2-1; 10 bases map to TRBD2. CDR1 and CDR2 (germline): DFQATT, SNEGSKA (reference sequence). The V gene end was trimmed by 3 bases and the J gene end by 9 bases; junction bases not matched to a gene: 8. This CDR3 has 14 amino acids. The CDR3 sequence is CSASVASGGFEQFF. For the CDR3, the DNA is TGCAGTGCTAGTGTTGCTAGCGGGGGATTTGAGCAGTTCTTC.

CDR3 residues: CASSSRVDRGSSGYTF. The CDR3 bases are TGTGCCAGCAGCTCTAGGGTAGACAGGGGTTCGTCTGGCTACACCTTC. The chain uses TRBV7-6 and TRBJ1-2; TRBD1 matches 8 bases. The CDR3 has 16 residues. Trimming removed 4 bases from V and 7 bases from J; junction bases left unmatched: 14. CDR1 and CDR2 (germline): SGHVS, FNYEAQ.

The chain recombines TRBV27 with TRBJ2-3, with TRBD2 identical over 7 bases. The junction had 9 bases not matched to a gene; V was cut back by 2 bases and J by 4 bases. This CDR3 region has 16 residues. The V gene's germline CDR1 is MNHEY and CDR2 SMNVEV (reference sequence). The CDR3 bases are TGTGCCAGCAGTTTACGTCCGGGAGGAGGGTCAGATACGCAGTATTTT. Translating it yields CASSLRPGGGSDTQYF.

This clone was detected only once. The chain recombines TRBV9 with TRBJ2-1; possible D gene TRBD2, 7 bases. V shed 5 bases and J shed 5 bases, with 17 bases lying between them. CDR1 is SGDLS and CDR2 is YYNGEE in the germline V gene. The CDR3 length is 15 residues. In nucleotides, the CDR3 is TGTGCCAGCAGACCCCGGGGGGCTCGGGACAATGAGCAGTTCTTC. Translating it yields CASRPRGARDNEQFF.

V usage is TRBV10-3 and J usage is TRBJ1-2; D uncertain. CDR1 is ENHRY and CDR2 is SYGVKD in the germline V gene. V gave up 4 bases and J gave up 6 bases, with 18 bases separating them. The CDR3 runs to 15 residues. The CDR3 nucleotides are TGTGCCATCAGTGGCCTACAGATTAGTTGGGATGGCTACACCTTC. Translating gives CAISGLQISWDGYTF.

The chain joins TRBV7-2 to TRBJ1-4; 7 nucleotides agree with TRBD1. The V and J ends lost 3 bases and 3 bases, in that order; junction bases with no gene match: 4. The germline gives CDR1 SGHTA, CDR2 FQGNSA. The CDR3 runs to 15 residues. DNA for the CDR3: TGTGCCAGCAGCTTCCACGGGACAGCTAATGAAAAACTGTTTTTT. It codes for CASSFHGTANEKLFF.

The rearrangement joins TRBV6-6 to TRBJ1-5, with 7 bases fitting TRBD1. Germline V gives CDR1 MNHNY, CDR2 SVGAGI (reference sequence). Germline trimming cut 5 bases from V and 4 bases from J; bases unmatched to any gene: 8. This CDR3 region has 15 residues. The CDR3 protein is CASSANRGQNQPQHF. CDR3 nucleotides: TGTGCCAGCAGTGCTAACAGGGGCCAAAATCAGCCCCAGCATTTT.

Concerning this clone: Germline and junction disagree at one end, which may indicate a read error. This rearrangement joins TRBV12-3 or TRBV12-4 to TRBJ1-2; D unclear. The CDR3 sequence is 12 residues long. The DNA of the CDR3 is TGTGCCAGCACCATGACGGGGAGTGGCTGCACCTTC. Translating gives CASTMTGSGCTF.

The rearrangement uses TRBV29-1 and TRBJ1-1; D is uncertain. Deletions cut 1 base from V and 1 base from J, with 7 bases between. Germline CDR1 and CDR2: SQVTM and ANQGSEA. The CDR3 runs 13 residues. The CDR3 region is CSVEGQENTEAFF. The DNA for the CDR3 is TGCAGCGTTGAAGGGCAAGAGAACACTGAAGCTTTCTTT.

The chain recombines TRBV19 with TRBJ1-6; the match to TRBD1 covers 9 bases. Germline V gene sequence: CDR1 LNHDA, CDR2 SQIVND (reference sequence). This CDR3 is built from 17 residues. Trimming took 3 bases from V and 7 from J; bases not matched to a gene: 10. The CDR3 nucleotides read TGTGCCAGTAGTATCACCCGGGACAGGGCTCGGAATTCACCCCTCCACTTT. Encoded protein: CASSITRDRARNSPLHF.

There are a few counts of this clone. The J gene is TRBJ2-6, the V gene TRBV25-1, with TRBD1 matching 7 bases. Germline assignment: CDR1 MGHDK and CDR2 SYGVNS. The CDR3 contains 17 residues. Trimming cost V 4 bases and J 0 bases; bases outside gene matches: 6. CDR3 sequence: CASSVQGNPSGANVLTF. CDR3 coding DNA: TGTGCCAGCAGTGTACAGGGGAATCCCTCTGGGGCCAACGTCCTGACTTTC.